Following are 4 T cell receptor beta chains from one sample sequenced in a study of T cells after yellow fever vaccination. MiXCR, applied by TCRdb to the 5' RACE reads, yields one record per CDR3 protein. The data contain 70,000 or so distinct CDR3 sequences, approximately 6.2% of them singletons. This material consisted of CD4+ T cells sorted from PBMCs, taken about 2 weeks after the first yellow fever vaccination. The receptors were gathered from a man younger than 35 who received the YFV17D yellow fever vaccine.

This clonotype was counted many times. This chain joins TRBV7-8 and TRBJ2-2; 10 bases are a match to TRBD2. Germline V gene sequence: CDR1 SGHVS, CDR2 FQNEAQ. The length of the CDR3 is 15 residues. V was clipped by 2 bases and J by 5 bases; unmatched bases: 2. Here the CDR3 reads CASSLPSGGTGELFF. CDR3 nucleotide sequence: TGTGCCAGCAGCTTACCTAGCGGGGGTACCGGGGAGCTGTTTTTT.

This clonotype appeared many times. The chain carries TRBV15 and TRBJ2-7; 8 nucleotides line up with TRBD1. Looked up from germline, CDR1 is LNHNV and CDR2 is YYDKDF (reference sequence). Trimming took 1 base from V and 5 from J; bases not matched to a gene: 4. The CDR3 runs to 14 residues. In DNA form, the CDR3 reads TGTGCCACCAGCAGAGGAGCGACAGGGGACGAGCAGTACGTC. Protein: CATSRGATGDEQYV.

This clonotype appeared many times. The chain couples TRBV28 to TRBJ2-3; a weak D match, TRBD1 (5 bases). The CDR3 contains 14 residues. V was cut by 6 bases and J by 6 bases, with 16 bases left in between. Germline V CDR1 and CDR2: MDHEN, SYDVKM. In DNA, the CDR3 is TGTGCCAGCAGCATGGCTTCAGGGTTCGATACGCAGTATTTT. It is translated as CASSMASGFDTQYF.

This clonotype was detected ten times or more. J is TRBJ2-1 and V is TRBV7-2; no clear D gene. This CDR3 has 12 amino acids. Germline V CDR1 and CDR2: SGHTA, FQGNSA. Between the trimmed V and J ends, which lost 4 bases and 10 bases, there was a span of 11 bases. The CDR3 spells CASSYYSSEQFF. The CDR3 DNA reads TGTGCCAGCAGCTATTACAGTTCCGAGCAGTTCTTC.